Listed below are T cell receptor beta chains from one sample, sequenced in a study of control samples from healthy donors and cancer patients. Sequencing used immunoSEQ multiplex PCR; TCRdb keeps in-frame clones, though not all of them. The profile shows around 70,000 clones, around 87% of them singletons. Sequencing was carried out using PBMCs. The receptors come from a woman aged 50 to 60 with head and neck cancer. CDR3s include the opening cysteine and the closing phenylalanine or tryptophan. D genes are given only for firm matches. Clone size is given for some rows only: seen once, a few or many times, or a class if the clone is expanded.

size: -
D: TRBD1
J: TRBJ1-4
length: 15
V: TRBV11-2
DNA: TGTGCCAGCAGCCGCGACAGGGCGATGAATGAAAAACTGTTTTTT
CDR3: CASSRDRAMNEKLFF

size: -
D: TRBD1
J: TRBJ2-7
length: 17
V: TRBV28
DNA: TGTGCCAGACCGACAGGGGGGTCTGGGCTATTTTTCTACGAGCAGTACTTC
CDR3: CARPTGGSGLFFYEQYF

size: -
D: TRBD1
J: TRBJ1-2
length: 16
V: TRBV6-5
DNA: TGTGCCAGCAGTTACTCGATCCCTGGGACAGGCTATGGCTACACCTTC
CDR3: CASSYSIPGTGYGYTF

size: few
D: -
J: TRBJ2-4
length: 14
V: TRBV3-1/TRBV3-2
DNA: TGTGCCAGCAGCCGGAGAGCCTACAAAAACATTCAGTACTTC
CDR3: CASSRRAYKNIQYF

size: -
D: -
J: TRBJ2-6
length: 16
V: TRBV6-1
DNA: TGTGCCAGCAGTGAAGCAGCAGGATCTGGGGCCAACGTCCTGACTTTC
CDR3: CASSEAAGSGANVLTF

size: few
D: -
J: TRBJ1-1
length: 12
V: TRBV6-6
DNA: TGTGCCAGCAGTTATACCAACACTGAAGCTTTCTTT
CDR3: CASSYTNTEAFF

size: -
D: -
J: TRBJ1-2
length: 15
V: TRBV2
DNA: TGTGCCAGCAGTGAAGTGTCGTCACGCGGAGTGGGCTACACCTTC
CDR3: CASSEVSSRGVGYTF

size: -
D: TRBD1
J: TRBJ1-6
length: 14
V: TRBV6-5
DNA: TGTGCCAGCAGTCCCGGGACAGAGAATTCACCCCTCCACTTT
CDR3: CASSPGTENSPLHF

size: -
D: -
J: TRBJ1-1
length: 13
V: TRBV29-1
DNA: TGCAGCGCCCGCGGCGGCCTGAACACTGAAGCTTTCTTT
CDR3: CSARGGLNTEAFF

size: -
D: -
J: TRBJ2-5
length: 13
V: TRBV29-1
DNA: TGCAGCGTTCGAGATGGACTCCAAGAGACCCAGTACTTC
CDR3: CSVRDGLQETQYF

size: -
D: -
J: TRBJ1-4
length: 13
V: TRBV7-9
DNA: TGTGCCAGCACGAAGCGGACTAATGAAAAACTGTTTTTT
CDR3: CASTKRTNEKLFF

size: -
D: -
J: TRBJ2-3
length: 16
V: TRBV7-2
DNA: TGTGCCAGCAGCTTTACGGGGGCCCTATTCCCAGATACGCAGTATTTT
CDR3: CASSFTGALFPDTQYF

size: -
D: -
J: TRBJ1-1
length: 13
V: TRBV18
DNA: TGTGCCAGCTCCCTCAGGGAGGACACTGAAGCTTTCTTT
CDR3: CASSLREDTEAFF

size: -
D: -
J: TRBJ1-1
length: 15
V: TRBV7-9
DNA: TGTGCCAGCAGCCGCCGGGACACCTCGAACACTGAAGCTTTCTTT
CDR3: CASSRRDTSNTEAFF

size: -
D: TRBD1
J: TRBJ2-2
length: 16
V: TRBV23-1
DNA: TGCGCCAGCAGTCAGGGGACAGGGGTAATGTCCGGGGAGCTGTTTTTT
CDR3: CASSQGTGVMSGELFF

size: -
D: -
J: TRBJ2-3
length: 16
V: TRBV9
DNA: TGTGCCAGCAGCAACGGGGTGGTAAGATTCACAGATACGCAGTATTTT
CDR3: CASSNGVVRFTDTQYF

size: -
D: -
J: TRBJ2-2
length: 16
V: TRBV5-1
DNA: TGCGCCAGCACTCACATGGGCCGGGGGATCACCGGGGAGCTGTTTTTT
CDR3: CASTHMGRGITGELFF

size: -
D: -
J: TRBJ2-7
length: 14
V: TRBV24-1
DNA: TGTGCCACCAGTGAACCGGGCAGACCGGGGGAGCAGTACTTC
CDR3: CATSEPGRPGEQYF

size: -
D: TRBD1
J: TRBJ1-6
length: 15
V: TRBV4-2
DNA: TGTGCCAGCAGCCCGGGGGGGACAGGAGGAATTCCCCTCCACTTT
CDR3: CASSPGGTGGIPLHF

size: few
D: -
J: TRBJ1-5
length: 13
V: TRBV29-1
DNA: TGCAGCGTTGCAACAGGGTACAATCAGCCCCAGCATTTT
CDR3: CSVATGYNQPQHF

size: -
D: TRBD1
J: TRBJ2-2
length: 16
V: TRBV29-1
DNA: TGCAGCGTTGGCCCCTCCACAGGGGGCGGCACCGGGGAGCTGTTTTTT
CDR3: CSVGPSTGGGTGELFF

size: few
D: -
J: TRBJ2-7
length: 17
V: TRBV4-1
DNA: TGCGCCAGCAGCCAAGATCCTGAAGGGGCTCAGGTCTACGAGCAGTACTTC
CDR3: CASSQDPEGAQVYEQYF

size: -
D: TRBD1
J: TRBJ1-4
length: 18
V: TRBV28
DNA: TGTGCCAGCAGTCCCCCTTTGGCAGGGGGATCAGGAAAGGAAAAACTGTTTTTT
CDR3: CASSPPLAGGSGKEKLFF